These T cell receptor beta chains were read from a single sample in a study of technical replicates of blood from a handful of donors. The assay was immunoSEQ multiplex PCR, and TCRdb's table has in-frame clones only and misses some. Of more than 90,000 clones listed, 95% are singletons. What was sequenced was T cells isolated from PBMCs. These receptors originate from a human donor in good health. CDR3s include the opening cysteine and the closing phenylalanine or tryptophan. Fields, in order: D gene, J gene, V gene, clone size, CDR3 protein, CDR3 DNA. D genes are given only for firm matches. Size tells how often a clone was seen (once, few, many) or the class of an expanded clone, and some rows leave it out.

d_gene: NA; j_gene: TRBJ2-2; v_gene: TRBV2; abundance: NA; CDR3aa: CASSEPSTGELFF; CDR3nt: TGTGCCAGCAGTGAGCCGAGCACCGGGGAGCTGTTTTTT
d_gene: NA; j_gene: TRBJ2-1; v_gene: TRBV9; abundance: NA; CDR3aa: CASSVGGNADEQFF; CDR3nt: TGTGCCAGCAGCGTAGGCGGGAACGCTGATGAGCAGTTCTTC
d_gene: TRBD1; j_gene: TRBJ1-1; v_gene: TRBV7-3; abundance: NA; CDR3aa: CASSRDSYNTEAFF; CDR3nt: TGTGCCAGCAGCCGGGACAGTTATAACACTGAAGCTTTCTTT
d_gene: TRBD2; j_gene: TRBJ2-7; v_gene: TRBV2; abundance: NA; CDR3aa: CASSEREGYEQYF; CDR3nt: TGTGCCAGCAGTGAGAGGGAGGGCTACGAGCAGTACTTC
d_gene: TRBD2; j_gene: TRBJ2-1; v_gene: TRBV9; abundance: NA; CDR3aa: CASGQAGASYNEQFF; CDR3nt: TGTGCCAGCGGGCAAGCGGGGGCCTCCTACAATGAGCAGTTCTTC
d_gene: NA; j_gene: TRBJ2-3; v_gene: TRBV19; abundance: NA; CDR3aa: CASILDRSLTDTQYF; CDR3nt: TGTGCCAGTATTCTAGACCGGTCGCTCACAGATACGCAGTATTTT
d_gene: TRBD2; j_gene: TRBJ2-3; v_gene: TRBV9; abundance: once; CDR3aa: CASQTSGSTDTQYF; CDR3nt: TGTGCCAGCCAGACTAGCGGGAGCACAGATACGCAGTATTTT
d_gene: TRBD1; j_gene: TRBJ1-2; v_gene: TRBV2; abundance: NA; CDR3aa: CASIGTGVGYTF; CDR3nt: TGTGCCAGCATTGGGACAGGGGTAGGCTACACCTTC
d_gene: TRBD1; j_gene: TRBJ2-7; v_gene: TRBV27; abundance: NA; CDR3aa: CASSLQGAREQYF; CDR3nt: TGTGCCAGCAGTTTACAGGGGGCGCGAGAGCAGTACTTC
d_gene: TRBD2; j_gene: TRBJ2-3; v_gene: TRBV28; abundance: NA; CDR3aa: CASRRTGLGGRLTQYF; CDR3nt: TGTGCCAGCAGACGGACGGGATTGGGAGGGCGACTTACGCAGTATTTT
d_gene: NA; j_gene: TRBJ2-7; v_gene: TRBV13; abundance: NA; CDR3aa: CASSLRGLYEQYF; CDR3nt: TGTGCCAGCAGCTTAAGGGGACTCTACGAGCAGTACTTC